The following is a TCR beta chain sequence with its context. Its antigen remains unidentified. This entry comes from a study of cytomegalovirus exposure and HLA in healthy donors. On the study more broadly: Caucasian-associated ancestry cluster membership applied to about 80% of about 370 genotyped donors. Overall study findings and caveats: A few chains tied to CMV proved CMV antigen-specific in vitro.

The CDR3 has 12 residues. Trimming at V came to 4 bases and at J to 3 bases, leaving 0 bases not matched to a gene. Looked up from germline, CDR1 is SNHLY and CDR2 is FYNNEI. Vbeta (60) and Jbeta (13) primers were used in the PCR. TCRdb keeps only in-frame clones here, not all; method: immunoSEQ multiplex PCR. The sample includes more than 60,000 clones, more than 60% seen only once; the top ten take roughly 3%. The gene calls are TRBV2 and TRBJ2-7; 7 bases are shared with TRBD1. The clonotype was recovered from a woman aged 25 to 45 in good health and CMV-seronegative. Sequenced input: PBMCs. In DNA form, the CDR3 reads TGTGCCAGCAGTGGGACAGGCTACGAGCAGTACTTC. It yields the protein CASSGTGYEQYF.